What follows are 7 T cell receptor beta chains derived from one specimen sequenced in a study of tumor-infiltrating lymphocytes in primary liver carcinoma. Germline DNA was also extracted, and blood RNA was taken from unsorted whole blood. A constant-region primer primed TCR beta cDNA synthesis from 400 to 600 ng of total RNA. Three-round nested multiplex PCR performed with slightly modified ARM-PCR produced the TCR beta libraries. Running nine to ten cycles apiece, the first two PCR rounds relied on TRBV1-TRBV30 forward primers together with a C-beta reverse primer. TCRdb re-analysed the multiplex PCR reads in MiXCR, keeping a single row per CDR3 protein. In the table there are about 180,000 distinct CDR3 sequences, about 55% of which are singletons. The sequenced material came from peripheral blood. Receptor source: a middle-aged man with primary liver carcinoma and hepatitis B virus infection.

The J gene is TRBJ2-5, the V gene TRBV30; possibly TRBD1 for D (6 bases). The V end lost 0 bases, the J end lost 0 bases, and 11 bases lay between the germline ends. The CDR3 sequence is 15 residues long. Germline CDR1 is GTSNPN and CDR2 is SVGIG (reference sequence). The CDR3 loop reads CAWSVPPGDQETQYF. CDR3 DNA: TGTGCCTGGAGTGTACCACCAGGGGACCAAGAGACCCAGTACTTC.

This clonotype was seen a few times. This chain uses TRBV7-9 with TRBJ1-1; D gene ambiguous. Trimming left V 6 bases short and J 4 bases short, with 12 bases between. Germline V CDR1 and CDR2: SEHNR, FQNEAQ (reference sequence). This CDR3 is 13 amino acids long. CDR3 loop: CASRVGAGTEAFF. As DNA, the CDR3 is TGTGCCAGCAGGGTTGGCGCGGGCACTGAAGCTTTCTTT.

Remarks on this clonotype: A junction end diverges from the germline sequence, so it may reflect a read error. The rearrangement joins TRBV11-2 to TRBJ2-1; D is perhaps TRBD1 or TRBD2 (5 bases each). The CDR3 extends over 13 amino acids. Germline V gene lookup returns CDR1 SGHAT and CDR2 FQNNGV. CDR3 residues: CASNRGSLNEQLF. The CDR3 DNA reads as TGTGCCAGCAACCGGGGCTCTCTGAATGAGCAGCTCTTC.

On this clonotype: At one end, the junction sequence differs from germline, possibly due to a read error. CDR3 nucleotide sequence: TGTGCCAGCAGCTTTTCCCCGGGCCCTGGGGACTTC. Protein: CASSFSPGPGDF. The chain employs TRBV5-5 and TRBJ2-7; D remains unclear. The germline CDR1 and CDR2 sequences are SGHKS and YYEKEE (reference sequence). The CDR3 consists of 12 residues.

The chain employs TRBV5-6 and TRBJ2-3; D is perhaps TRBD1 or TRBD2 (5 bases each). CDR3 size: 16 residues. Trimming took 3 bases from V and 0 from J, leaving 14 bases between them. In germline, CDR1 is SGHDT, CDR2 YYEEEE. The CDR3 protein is CASSSRDAGSTDTQYF. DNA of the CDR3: TGTGCCAGCAGCTCCCGGGACGCAGGAAGCACAGATACGCAGTATTTT. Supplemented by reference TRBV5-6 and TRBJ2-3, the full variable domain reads DAGVTQSPTHLIKTRGQQVTLRCSPKSGHDTVSWYQQALGQGPQFIFQYYEEEERQRGNFPDRFSGHQFPNYSSELNVNALLLGDSALYLCASSSRDAGSTDTQYFGPGTRLTVL.

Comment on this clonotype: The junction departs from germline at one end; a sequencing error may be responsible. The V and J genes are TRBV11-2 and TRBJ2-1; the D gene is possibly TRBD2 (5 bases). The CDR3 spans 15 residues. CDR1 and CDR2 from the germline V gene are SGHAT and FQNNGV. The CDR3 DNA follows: TGTGCCAATAGCCTAATTGGCGGACTTCGCTATGAGCAGTTCTTT. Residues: CANSLIGGLRYEQFF.

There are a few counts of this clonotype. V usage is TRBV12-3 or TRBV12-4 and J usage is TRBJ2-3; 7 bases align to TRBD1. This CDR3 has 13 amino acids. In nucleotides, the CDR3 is TGTACGAACTCCGGGACAGCAACAGATACGCAGTATTTT. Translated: CTNSGTATDTQYF.